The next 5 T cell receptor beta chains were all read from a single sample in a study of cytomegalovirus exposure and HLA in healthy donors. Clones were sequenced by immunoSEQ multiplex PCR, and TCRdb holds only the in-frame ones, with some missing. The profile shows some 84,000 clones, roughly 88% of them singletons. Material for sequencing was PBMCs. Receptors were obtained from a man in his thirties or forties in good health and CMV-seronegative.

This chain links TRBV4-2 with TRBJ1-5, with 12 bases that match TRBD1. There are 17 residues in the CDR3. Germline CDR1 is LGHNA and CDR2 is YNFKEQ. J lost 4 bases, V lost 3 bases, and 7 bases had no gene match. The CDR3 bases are TGTGCCAGCAGCCAGGGACAGGGGGCGCGGGTGAATCAGCCCCAGCATTTT. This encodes CASSQGQGARVNQPQHF.

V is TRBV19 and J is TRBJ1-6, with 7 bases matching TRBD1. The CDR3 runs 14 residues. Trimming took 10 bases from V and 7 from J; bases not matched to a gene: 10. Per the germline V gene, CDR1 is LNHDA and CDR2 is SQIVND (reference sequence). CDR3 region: CATQTGFENSPLHF. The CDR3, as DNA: TGTGCCACCCAGACAGGGTTCGAGAATTCACCCCTCCACTTT.

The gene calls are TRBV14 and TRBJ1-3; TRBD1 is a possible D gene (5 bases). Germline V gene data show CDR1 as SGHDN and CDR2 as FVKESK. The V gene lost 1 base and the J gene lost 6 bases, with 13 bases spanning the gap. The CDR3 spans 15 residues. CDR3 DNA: TGTGCCAGCAGCCAAGGACAGAAGAATGTAAACACCATATATTTT. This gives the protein CASSQGQKNVNTIYF. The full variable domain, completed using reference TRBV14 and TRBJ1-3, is EAGVTQFPSHSVIEKGQTVTLRCDPISGHDNLYWYRRVMGKEIKFLLHFVKESKQDESGMPNNRFLAERTGGTYSTLKVQPAELEDSGVYFCASSQGQKNVNTIYFGEGSWLTVV.

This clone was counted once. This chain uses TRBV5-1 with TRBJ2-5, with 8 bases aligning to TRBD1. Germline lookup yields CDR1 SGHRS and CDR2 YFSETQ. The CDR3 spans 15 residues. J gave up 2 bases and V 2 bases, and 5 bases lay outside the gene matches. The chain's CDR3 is CASSLGTGIQETQYF. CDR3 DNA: TGCGCCAGCAGCTTAGGGACAGGTATACAAGAGACCCAGTACTTC.

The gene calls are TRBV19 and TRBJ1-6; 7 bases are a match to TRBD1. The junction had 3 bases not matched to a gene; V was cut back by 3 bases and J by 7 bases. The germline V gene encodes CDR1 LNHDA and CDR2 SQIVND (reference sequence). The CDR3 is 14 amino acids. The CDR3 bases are TGTGCCAGTAGTATTGGACAGGAGAATTCACCCCTCCACTTT. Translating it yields CASSIGQENSPLHF.